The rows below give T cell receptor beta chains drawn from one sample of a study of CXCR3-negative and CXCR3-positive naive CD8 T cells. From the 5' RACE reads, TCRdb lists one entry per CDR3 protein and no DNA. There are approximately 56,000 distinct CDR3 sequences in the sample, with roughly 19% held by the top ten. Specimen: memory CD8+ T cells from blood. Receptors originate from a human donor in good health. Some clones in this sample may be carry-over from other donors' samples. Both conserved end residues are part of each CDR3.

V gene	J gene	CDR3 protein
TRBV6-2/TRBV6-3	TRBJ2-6	CASSPRMSGANVLTF
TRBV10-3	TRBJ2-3	CAIGRDPQPDTQYF
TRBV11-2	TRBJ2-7	CASSPMSYEQYF
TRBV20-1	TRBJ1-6	CSARGDRENSPLHF
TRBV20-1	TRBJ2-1	CSASGGLLNEQFF
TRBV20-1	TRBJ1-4	CSARYLGELFF
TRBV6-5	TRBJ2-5	CASSYGGGQETQYF
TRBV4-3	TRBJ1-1	CASSQDGQGWTEAFF
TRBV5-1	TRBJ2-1	CASSRLAGGRVYNEQFF
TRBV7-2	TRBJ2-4	CASSSPVENIQYF
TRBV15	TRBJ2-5	CATARTSITETQYF
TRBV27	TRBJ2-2	CASSSKTSGGNTGELFF
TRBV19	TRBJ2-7	CASSTGQGAVDYEQYF
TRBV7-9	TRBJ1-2	CASSPFRTGNGYTF
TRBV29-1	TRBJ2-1	CSVDVSLAGPSGQFF
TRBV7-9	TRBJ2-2	CASSALRGGDTGELFF
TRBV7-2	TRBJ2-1	CASRQYPGGEYNEQFF
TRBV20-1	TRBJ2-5	CSARNSDGQETQYF
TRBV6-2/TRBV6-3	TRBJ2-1	CAISGTSGSDEQFF
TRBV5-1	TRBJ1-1	CASSLKNTEAFF
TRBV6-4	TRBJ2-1	CASSEGTSPYNEQFF
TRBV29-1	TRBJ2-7	CSGHSGTGYSEQYF
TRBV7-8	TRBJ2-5	CASSPRTGVQETQYF
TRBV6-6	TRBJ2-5	CASSSGEWTQYF
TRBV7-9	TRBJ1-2	CASSLNPTDQKSDGYTF
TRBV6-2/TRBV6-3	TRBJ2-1	CASSSVAGSYNEQFF
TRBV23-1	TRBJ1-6	CASSQSGSSYNSPLHF
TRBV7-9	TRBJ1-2	CASSLAAGDYGYTF
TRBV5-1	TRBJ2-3	CASSLRTSGTDTQYF
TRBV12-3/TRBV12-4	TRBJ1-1	CASSFGTDEAFF
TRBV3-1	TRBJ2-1	CASSQDQARGSGGAWYNEQFF
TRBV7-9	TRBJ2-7	CASSQTGSREQYF
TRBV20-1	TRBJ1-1	CSARDYSPHRNTEAFF
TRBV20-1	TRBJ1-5	CSARVGQGPTRNQPQHF
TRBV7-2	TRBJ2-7	CASSLAVGGSYEQYF
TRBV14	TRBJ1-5	CASSQGDNQPQHF
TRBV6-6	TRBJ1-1	CASRLPDGEAFF
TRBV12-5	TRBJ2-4	CASGLGDPKNIQYF
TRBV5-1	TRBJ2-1	CASSPGLADNEQFF
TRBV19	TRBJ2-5	CASSMSLIQETQYF
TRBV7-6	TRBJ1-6	CASSVMSSYNSPLHF
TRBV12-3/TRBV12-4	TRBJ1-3	CASSISTGHSGNTIYF
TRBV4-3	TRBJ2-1	CASSFSGSGIMSSYNEQFF
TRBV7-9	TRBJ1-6	CASSPDRVGSPLHF
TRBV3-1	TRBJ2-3	CASSQDGQNTDTQYF
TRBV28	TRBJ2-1	CASSQRDFNNEQFF
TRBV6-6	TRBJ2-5	CASKLAGDAETQYF
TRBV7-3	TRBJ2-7	CASSLFAGQPQETQYF
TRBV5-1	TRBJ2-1	CASSLGLYEQFF